This T cell receptor beta chain was found in a study of blood T cells in healthy people across ages. Broader study findings: Naive and antigen-experienced cells were not separated, limiting conclusive comparison.

Then a second PCR, running about 6 to 12 cycles, was carried out with a sample-barcoded 5' primer and a J-beta primer mix. A tag from a template-switch adaptor with 12 random nucleotides marked each cDNA molecule. TCRdb itself ran the 5' RACE reads through MiXCR, one entry per CDR3 protein. The repertoire holds over 1,500,000 distinct CDR3 sequences, with roughly 49% as singletons. Regarding this clonotype: Its antigen is not known.

V lost 5 bases and J 5 bases, leaving 7 bases between the germline ends. The V gene's germline CDR1 is SEHNR and CDR2 FQNEAQ (reference sequence). CDR3 size: 12 residues. V and J are TRBV7-9 and TRBJ1-5; D is unclear. This clonotype originated in a woman aged 40 to 50 in good health. The source material was blood. CDR3 amino acids: CASSLADQPQHF. The CDR3 DNA follows: TGTGCCAGCAGCCTCGCGGATCAGCCCCAGCATTTT.